Each of the 21 T cell receptor beta chains below was sequenced from the same sample in a study of blood T cell repertoires in COVID-19. Clones were sequenced by immunoSEQ multiplex PCR, and TCRdb holds only the in-frame ones, with some missing. The top ten clones hold approximately 1.5% of a sample with some 120,000 clones, about 85% of them seen once. Material: peripheral blood. The receptors were gathered from a man between 40 and 49 years old with acute or convalescent COVID-19.

V usage is TRBV19 and J usage is TRBJ2-7; 8 bases line up with TRBD2. The CDR3 length is 15 residues. After removal of 8 bases from V and 2 bases from J, the junction contained 11 bases not matched to a gene. The germline V gene encodes CDR1 LNHDA and CDR2 SQIVND (reference sequence). DNA for the CDR3: TGTGCCAGTTCGAGAGGAGCGGGAGCTCCCTACGAGCAGTACTTC. Residues: CASSRGAGAPYEQYF.

V is TRBV30 and J is TRBJ2-1, with TRBD1 identical over 8 bases. Trimming cost V 5 bases and J 7 bases; bases outside gene matches: 10. Germline loops: CDR1 GTSNPN, CDR2 SVGIG (reference sequence). This CDR3 is built from 14 residues. The CDR3: CAWSWDRTANEQFF. The CDR3 DNA reads TGTGCCTGGTCGTGGGACAGGACAGCTAATGAGCAGTTCTTC.

The rearrangement links TRBV2 to TRBJ2-3; the D gene is possibly TRBD1 (5 bases). The length of the CDR3 is 15 residues. Between the trimmed V and J ends, which lost 4 bases and 6 bases, there was a span of 17 bases. In germline, CDR1 is SNHLY, CDR2 FYNNEI. CDR3 sequence reads: CASSVTDIWSDTQYF. CDR3 nucleotide sequence: TGTGCCAGCAGTGTTACGGACATTTGGAGCGATACGCAGTATTTT.

The chain recombines TRBV19 with TRBJ2-6, with a tentative D call TRBD1 (6 bases). The CDR3 has 16 residues. V shed 2 bases and J shed 5 bases, with 13 bases lying between them. Germline CDR1 is LNHDA and CDR2 is SQIVND (reference sequence). The CDR3 DNA sequence: TGTGCCAGTAGTATACACAGACAGGTCCGGGCCAACGTCCTGACTTTC. This sequence encodes CASSIHRQVRANVLTF.

This sequence joins TRBV5-1 and TRBJ1-1; D is ambiguous. Germline-derived CDR1 and CDR2 are SGHRS and YFSETQ. The CDR3 covers 16 residues. The germline V and J ends were trimmed by 0 bases and 4 bases, with 16 bases remaining between them. For the CDR3, the DNA is TGCGCCAGCAGCTTGGACTCGGCAGGCCCGAGCACTGAAGCTTTCTTT. Translated: CASSLDSAGPSTEAFF.

The chain couples TRBV29-1 to TRBJ2-1, with 9 bases lining up with TRBD2. This CDR3 is 15 amino acids long. V lost 2 bases and J lost 8; bases outside the gene matches: 10. CDR1 is SQVTM and CDR2 is ANQGSEA in the germline V gene. The CDR3 is CSVERLAGNRDEQFF. In DNA, the CDR3 is TGCAGCGTTGAACGGCTAGCGGGGAACCGGGATGAGCAGTTCTTC.

The rearrangement joins TRBV4-1 to TRBJ2-2, with D tentatively TRBD1 (6 bases). The CDR3 spans 16 residues. The germline CDR1 and CDR2 sequences are MGHRA and YSYEKL. Trimming removed 1 base from V and 1 base from J, with 10 bases in between. This chain's CDR3 is CASSQVPGVNTGELFF. In DNA, the CDR3 is TGCGCCAGCAGCCAAGTCCCAGGGGTGAACACCGGGGAGCTGTTTTTT.

This clone has a handful of counts. The rearrangement links TRBV7-9 to TRBJ2-1; D may be TRBD1 (6 bases). This CDR3 has 17 amino acids. V was clipped by 4 bases and J by 1 base, with 17 bases between them. CDR1 is SEHNR, CDR2 FQNEAQ, per germline (reference sequence). The CDR3: CASSSSTGRWSYNEQFF. CDR3 coding DNA: TGTGCCAGCAGCTCCTCGACAGGCCGCTGGTCCTACAATGAGCAGTTCTTC.

The chain couples TRBV5-4 to TRBJ2-7, with 7 bases lining up with TRBD1. CDR3 length: 15 amino acids. The ends lost 0 bases at V and 2 bases at J; junction bases unmatched: 5. Germline V gives CDR1 SGHNT, CDR2 YYREEE (reference sequence). The CDR3 DNA is TGTGCCAGCAGCTTGGGGGCAGGGGGAACCTACGAGCAGTACTTC. It specifies CASSLGAGGTYEQYF.

This chain's CDR3 is CASRSFRGTSGNTIYF. CDR3 coding DNA: TGTGCCAGCAGGTCATTCAGGGGCACCTCTGGAAACACCATATATTTT. The chain carries TRBV28 and TRBJ1-3; D possibly corresponds to TRBD1 (6 bases). This CDR3 has 16 amino acids. V was cut by 6 bases and J by 0 bases, with 15 bases left in between. Germline V CDR1 and CDR2: MDHEN, SYDVKM.

This chain connects TRBV5-5 to TRBJ1-3; TRBD1 agrees at 7 bases. This CDR3 spans 18 amino acids. The germline gives CDR1 SGHKS, CDR2 YYEKEE (reference sequence). With 5 bases clipped from V and 0 bases from J, the junction kept 14 bases outside the gene matches. CDR3 DNA sequence: TGTGCCAGCAGTTGGGACAGCGGAGGGGGCCTCTCTGGAAACACCATATATTTT. Its translation: CASSWDSGGGLSGNTIYF.

This chain links TRBV7-9 with TRBJ2-5; 9 bases line up with TRBD1. Germline CDR1 is SEHNR and CDR2 is FQNEAQ (reference sequence). V lost 3 bases, J lost 5 bases, and 10 bases stayed unmatched. There are 16 residues in the CDR3. CDR3 in amino acids: CASSFGGTGGRETQYF. Here the CDR3 DNA reads TGTGCCAGCAGCTTCGGGGGAACAGGGGGCAGGGAGACCCAGTACTTC.

V gene TRBV6-5 combines with J gene TRBJ1-4, with D tentatively TRBD1 (6 bases). This CDR3 comprises 14 residues. Between the trimmed V and J ends, which lost 9 bases and 3 bases, there was a span of 14 bases. Germline V lookup: CDR1 MNHEY, CDR2 SVGAGI. The CDR3 sequence: CASAGGAANEKLFF. CDR3 DNA: TGTGCCAGTGCGGGGGGCGCAGCTAATGAAAAACTGTTTTTT.

The chain has TRBV4-2 and TRBJ1-2; 7 bases agree with TRBD1. V shed 0 bases and J 8 bases; nucleotides not matched to a gene: 6. This CDR3 spans 14 amino acids. Germline V gene lookup returns CDR1 LGHNA and CDR2 YNFKEQ. The CDR3 region is CASSQDQGVGGYTF. DNA for the CDR3: TGTGCCAGCAGCCAAGATCAGGGGGTCGGCGGCTACACCTTC.

The CDR3 is CASRPGLGDTQYF. CDR3 bases: TGCGCCAGCAGACCGGGATTGGGGGATACGCAGTATTTT. The chain couples TRBV4-1 to TRBJ2-3; D is possibly TRBD2 (5 bases). Germline V CDR1 and CDR2: MGHRA, YSYEKL. The V end was cut by 6 bases, the J end by 6 bases, with 13 bases between. The CDR3 has 13 amino acids.

A few counts support this clone. The chain recombines TRBV4-1 with TRBJ2-7, with TRBD1 identical over 7 bases. This CDR3 has 14 residues. Trimming took 3 bases from V and 3 from J; bases not matched to a gene: 5. From germline, CDR1 is MGHRA and CDR2 YSYEKL. The CDR3 reads CASSHQQGIYEQYF. CDR3 nucleotide sequence: TGCGCCAGCAGCCACCAACAGGGGATCTACGAGCAGTACTTC.

The V gene is TRBV18, the J gene TRBJ2-2, with no clear D. CDR3 size: 13 residues. Trimming took 3 bases from V and 4 from J, leaving 6 bases between them. CDR1 KGHSH and CDR2 LQKENI come from the germline V gene. The DNA for the CDR3 is TGTGCCAGCTCACCCTTGCGCACCGGGGAGCTGTTTTTT. Translated, it gives CASSPLRTGELFF. Together with reference TRBV18 and TRBJ2-2, the CDR3 gives the full variable domain: NAGVMQNPRHLVRRRGQEARLRCSPMKGHSHVYWYRQLPEEGLKFMVYLQKENIIDESGMPKERFSAEFPKEGPSILRIQQVVRGDSAAYFCASSPLRTGELFFGEGSRLTVL.

The chain combines TRBV18 with TRBJ1-2; D is unclear. The germline CDR1 and CDR2 sequences are KGHSH and LQKENI. V lost 2 bases and J 5 bases, leaving 6 bases between the germline ends. The CDR3 length is 12 residues. CDR3 nucleotides: TGTGCCAGCTCACCAGGGCTATATGGCTACACCTTC. Protein sequence: CASSPGLYGYTF.

The chain recombines TRBV10-1 with TRBJ2-3, with a weak D call TRBD2 (6 bases). V was cut by 4 bases and J by 10 bases, with 12 bases left in between. The CDR3 extends over 12 amino acids. CDR1 is WNHNN and CDR2 is SYGVQD in the germline V gene (reference sequence). CDR3: CASSAGEVPQYF. The CDR3 DNA reads as TGCGCCAGCAGTGCCGGGGAGGTTCCGCAGTATTTT.

This clone appeared once. The chain couples TRBV5-1 to TRBJ2-5; 9 bases align to TRBD2. CDR1 is SGHRS and CDR2 is YFSETQ in the germline V gene. The junction had 6 bases not matched to a gene; V was cut back by 2 bases and J by 4 bases. The CDR3 runs to 15 residues. The CDR3 loop is CASSFSGSPSETQYF. The CDR3 DNA reads as TGCGCCAGCAGCTTTAGCGGGAGCCCATCAGAGACCCAGTACTTC.

The chain has TRBV7-2 and TRBJ1-4; TRBD1 matches 7 bases. The trim removed 4 bases at V and 8 bases at J, leaving 13 bases unmatched. Germline V lookup: CDR1 SGHTA, CDR2 FQGNSA. There are 16 residues in the CDR3. The CDR3 DNA reads as TGTGCCAGCAGCTACGGACAGGCACCCCCGAGGGAAAAACTGTTTTTT. Encoded protein: CASSYGQAPPREKLFF. Filled out from reference TRBV7-2 and TRBJ1-4, the complete variable domain reads GAGVSQSPSNKVTEKGKDVELRCDPISGHTALYWYRQSLGQGLEFLIYFQGNSAPDKSGLPSDRFSAERTGGSVSTLTIQRTQQEDSAVYLCASSYGQAPPREKLFFGSGTQLSVL.